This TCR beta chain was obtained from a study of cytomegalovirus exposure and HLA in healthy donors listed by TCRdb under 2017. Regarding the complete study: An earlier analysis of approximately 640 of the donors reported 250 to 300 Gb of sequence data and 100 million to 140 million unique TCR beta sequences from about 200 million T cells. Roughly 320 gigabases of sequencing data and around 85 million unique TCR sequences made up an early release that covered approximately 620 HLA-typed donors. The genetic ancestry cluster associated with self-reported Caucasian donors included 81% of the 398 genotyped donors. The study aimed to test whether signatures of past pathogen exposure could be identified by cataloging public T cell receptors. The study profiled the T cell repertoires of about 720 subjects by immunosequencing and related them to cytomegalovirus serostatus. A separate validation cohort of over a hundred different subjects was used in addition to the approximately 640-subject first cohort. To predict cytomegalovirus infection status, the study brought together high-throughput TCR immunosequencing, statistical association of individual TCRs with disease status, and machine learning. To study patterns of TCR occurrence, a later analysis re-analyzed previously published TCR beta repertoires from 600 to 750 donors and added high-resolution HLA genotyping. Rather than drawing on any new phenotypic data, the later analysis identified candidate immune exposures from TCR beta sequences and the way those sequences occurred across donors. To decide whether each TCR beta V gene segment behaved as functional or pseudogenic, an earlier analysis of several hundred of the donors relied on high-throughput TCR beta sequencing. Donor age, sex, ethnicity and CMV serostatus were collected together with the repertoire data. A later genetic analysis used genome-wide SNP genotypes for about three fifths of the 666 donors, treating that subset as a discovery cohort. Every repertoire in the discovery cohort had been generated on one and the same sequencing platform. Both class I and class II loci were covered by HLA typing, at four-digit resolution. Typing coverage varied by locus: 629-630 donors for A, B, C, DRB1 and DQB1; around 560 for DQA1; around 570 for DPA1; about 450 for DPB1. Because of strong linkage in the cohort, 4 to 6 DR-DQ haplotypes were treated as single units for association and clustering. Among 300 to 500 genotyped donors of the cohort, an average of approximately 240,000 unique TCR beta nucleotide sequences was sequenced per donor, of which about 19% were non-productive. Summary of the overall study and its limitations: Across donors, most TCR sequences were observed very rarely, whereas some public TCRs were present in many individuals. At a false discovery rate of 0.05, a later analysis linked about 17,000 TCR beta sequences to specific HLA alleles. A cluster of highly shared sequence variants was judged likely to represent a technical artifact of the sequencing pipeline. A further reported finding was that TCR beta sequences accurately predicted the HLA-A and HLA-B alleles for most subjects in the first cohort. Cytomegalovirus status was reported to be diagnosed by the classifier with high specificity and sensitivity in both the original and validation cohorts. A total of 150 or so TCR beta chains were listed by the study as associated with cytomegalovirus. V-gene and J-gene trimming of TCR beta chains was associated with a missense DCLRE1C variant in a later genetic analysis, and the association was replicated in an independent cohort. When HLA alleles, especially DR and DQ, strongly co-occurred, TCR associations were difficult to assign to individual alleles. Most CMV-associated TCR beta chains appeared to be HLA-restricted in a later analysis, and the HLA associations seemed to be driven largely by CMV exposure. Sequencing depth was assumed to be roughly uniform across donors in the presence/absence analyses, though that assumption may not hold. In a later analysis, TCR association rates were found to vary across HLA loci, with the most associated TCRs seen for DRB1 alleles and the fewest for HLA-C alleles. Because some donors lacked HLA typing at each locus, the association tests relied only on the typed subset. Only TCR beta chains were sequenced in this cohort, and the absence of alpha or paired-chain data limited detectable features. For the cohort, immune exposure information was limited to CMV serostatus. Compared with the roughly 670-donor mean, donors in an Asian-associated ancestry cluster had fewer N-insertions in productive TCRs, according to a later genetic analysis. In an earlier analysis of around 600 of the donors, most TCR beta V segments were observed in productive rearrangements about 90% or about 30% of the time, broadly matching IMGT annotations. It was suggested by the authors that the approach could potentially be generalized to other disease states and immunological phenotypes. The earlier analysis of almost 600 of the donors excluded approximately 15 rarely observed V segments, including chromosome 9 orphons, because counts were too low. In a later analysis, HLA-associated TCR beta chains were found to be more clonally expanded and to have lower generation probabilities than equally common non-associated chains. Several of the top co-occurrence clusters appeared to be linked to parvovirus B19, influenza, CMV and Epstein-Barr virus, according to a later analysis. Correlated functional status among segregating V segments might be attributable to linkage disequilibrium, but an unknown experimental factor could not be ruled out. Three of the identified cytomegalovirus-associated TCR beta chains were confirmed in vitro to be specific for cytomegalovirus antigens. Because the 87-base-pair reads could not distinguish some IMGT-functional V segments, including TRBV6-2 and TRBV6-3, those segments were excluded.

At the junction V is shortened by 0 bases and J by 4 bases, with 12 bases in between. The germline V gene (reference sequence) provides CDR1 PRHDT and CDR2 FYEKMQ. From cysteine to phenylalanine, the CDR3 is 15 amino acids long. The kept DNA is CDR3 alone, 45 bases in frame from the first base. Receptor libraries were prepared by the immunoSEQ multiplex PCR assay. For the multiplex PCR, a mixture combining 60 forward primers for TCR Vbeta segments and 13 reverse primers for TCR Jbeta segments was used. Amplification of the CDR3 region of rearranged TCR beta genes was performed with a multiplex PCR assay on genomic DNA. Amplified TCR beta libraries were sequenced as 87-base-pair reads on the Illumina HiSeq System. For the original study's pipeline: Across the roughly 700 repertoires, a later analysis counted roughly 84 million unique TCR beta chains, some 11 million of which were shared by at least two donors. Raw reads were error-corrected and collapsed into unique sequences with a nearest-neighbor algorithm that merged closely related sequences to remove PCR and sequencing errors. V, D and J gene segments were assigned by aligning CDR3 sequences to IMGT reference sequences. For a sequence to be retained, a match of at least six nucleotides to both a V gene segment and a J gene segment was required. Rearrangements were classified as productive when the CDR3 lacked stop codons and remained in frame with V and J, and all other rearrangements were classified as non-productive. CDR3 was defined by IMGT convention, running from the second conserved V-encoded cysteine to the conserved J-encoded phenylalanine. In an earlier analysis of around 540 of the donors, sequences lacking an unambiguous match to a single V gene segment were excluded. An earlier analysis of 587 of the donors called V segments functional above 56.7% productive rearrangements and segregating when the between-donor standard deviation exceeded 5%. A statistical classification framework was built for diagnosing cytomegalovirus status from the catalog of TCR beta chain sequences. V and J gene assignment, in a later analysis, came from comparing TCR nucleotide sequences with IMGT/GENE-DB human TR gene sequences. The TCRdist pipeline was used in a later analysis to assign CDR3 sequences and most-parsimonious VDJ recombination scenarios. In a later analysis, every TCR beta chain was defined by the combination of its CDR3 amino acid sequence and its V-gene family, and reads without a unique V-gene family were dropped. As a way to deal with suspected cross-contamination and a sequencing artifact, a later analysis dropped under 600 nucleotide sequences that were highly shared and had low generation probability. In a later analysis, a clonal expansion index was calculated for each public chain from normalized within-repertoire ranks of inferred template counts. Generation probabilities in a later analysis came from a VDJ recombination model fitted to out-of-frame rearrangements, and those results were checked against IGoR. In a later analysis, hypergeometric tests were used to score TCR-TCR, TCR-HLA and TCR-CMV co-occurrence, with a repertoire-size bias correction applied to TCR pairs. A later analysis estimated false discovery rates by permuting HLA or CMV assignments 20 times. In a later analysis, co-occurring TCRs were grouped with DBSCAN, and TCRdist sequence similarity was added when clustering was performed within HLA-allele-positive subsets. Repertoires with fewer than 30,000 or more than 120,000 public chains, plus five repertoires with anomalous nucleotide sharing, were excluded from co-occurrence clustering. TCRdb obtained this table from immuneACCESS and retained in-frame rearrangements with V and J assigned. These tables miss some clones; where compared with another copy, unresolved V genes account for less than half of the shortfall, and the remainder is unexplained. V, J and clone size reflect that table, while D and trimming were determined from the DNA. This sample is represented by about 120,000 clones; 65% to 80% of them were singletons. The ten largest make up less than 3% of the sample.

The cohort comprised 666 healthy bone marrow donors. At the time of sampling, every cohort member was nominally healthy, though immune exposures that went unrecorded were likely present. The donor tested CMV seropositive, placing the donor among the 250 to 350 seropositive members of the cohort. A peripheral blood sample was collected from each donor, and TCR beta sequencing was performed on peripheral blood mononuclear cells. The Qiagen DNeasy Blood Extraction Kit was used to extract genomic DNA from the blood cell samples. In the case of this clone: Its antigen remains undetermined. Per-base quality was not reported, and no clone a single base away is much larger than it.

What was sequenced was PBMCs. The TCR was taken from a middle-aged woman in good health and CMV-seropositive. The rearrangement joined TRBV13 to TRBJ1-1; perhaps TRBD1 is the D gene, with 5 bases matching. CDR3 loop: CASSLGGRVLTEAFF. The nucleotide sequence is TGTGCCAGCAGCTTAGGAGGCAGGGTGCTCACTGAAGCTTTCTTT.